Presented here are 16 T cell receptor beta chains from one specimen sequenced in a study of STAT5B mutations in CD4+ large granular lymphocyte leukemia. Profiling relied on immunoSEQ multiplex PCR, and the TCRdb table lists in-frame clones only, not all of them. The table includes 20,000 to 25,000 clones, 60% to 80% detected once. Specimen: CD4+ T cells from blood buffy coats. These receptor sequences come from a human donor in good health.

A remark on this clone: The junction and the germline gene differ at one end; a read error may be behind it. The chain recombines TRBV7-7 with TRBJ2-2, with D possibly being TRBD2 (5 bases). The CDR3 loop spans 14 amino acids. Per germline, CDR1 SSHAT and CDR2 FNYEAQ (reference sequence). The DNA for the CDR3 is TGTGCTAGCAGCCTTGGACCCAGCGGCGGGGAGCTGTTTTTT. It specifies CASSLGPSGGELFF.

The gene calls are TRBV2 and TRBJ2-3; D is perhaps TRBD1 (6 bases). The V and J ends lost 7 bases and 0 bases respectively, with 14 bases between them. The CDR3 length is 15 residues. Germline V gene sequence: CDR1 SNHLY, CDR2 FYNNEI. CDR3 residues: CASKQGPASTDTQYF. The CDR3 nucleotides read TGTGCCAGCAAACAGGGCCCAGCTAGCACAGATACGCAGTATTTT.

J is TRBJ2-1 and V is TRBV10-2; either TRBD1 or TRBD2 may fit D (5 bases each). V lost 4 bases and J 9 bases, leaving 13 bases between the germline ends. Germline-derived CDR1 and CDR2 are WSHSY and SAAADI. The CDR3 is made up of 13 amino acids. The CDR3 sequence is CASSAGAPGEQFF. The DNA of the CDR3 is TGCGCCAGCAGTGCCGGGGCCCCCGGTGAGCAGTTCTTC.

The gene calls are TRBV14 and TRBJ2-7, with D hard to call. Germline V gene data show CDR1 as SGHDN and CDR2 as FVKESK. The CDR3 sequence is 15 residues long. V lost 3 bases and J 13 bases, leaving 25 bases between the germline ends. DNA for the CDR3: TGTGCCAGCAGCCATTCTCCTCAAAAAGAGGCTCGGTGTTACTTC. It is translated as CASSHSPQKEARCYF.

The chain is built from TRBV11-3 and TRBJ1-2, with D unclear. Germline lookup yields CDR1 SGHNT and CDR2 YENEEA. The V gene lost 5 bases and the J gene lost 2 bases, with 15 bases spanning the gap. CDR3 length: 15 residues. CDR3 sequence reads: CASSPRFGVNYGYTF. Here the CDR3 DNA reads TGTGCCAGCAGCCCTCGGTTTGGCGTAAACTATGGCTACACCTTC.

This sequence joins TRBV7-2 and TRBJ2-1, with D possibly matching TRBD1 (5 bases). This CDR3 region has 13 residues. From germline, CDR1 is SGHTA and CDR2 FQGNSA. V lost 1 base to trimming and J lost 5 bases, with 6 bases between them. This CDR3 is CASSLGQNNEQFF. CDR3 sequence (DNA): TGTGCCAGCAGCTTAGGACAGAACAATGAGCAGTTCTTC.

The chain links TRBV5-6 to TRBJ2-5, with D perhaps TRBD1 (5 bases). This CDR3 spans 13 amino acids. Trimming left V 3 bases short and J 5 bases short, with 11 bases between. From germline, CDR1 is SGHDT and CDR2 YYEEEE. For the CDR3, the DNA is TGTGCCAGCAGCTCGCCAGGGCGGGAGACCCAGTACTTC. Its protein is CASSSPGRETQYF. The full variable domain, in which reference TRBV5-6 and TRBJ2-5 provide the parts outside the CDR3, is DAGVTQSPTHLIKTRGQQVTLRCSPKSGHDTVSWYQQALGQGPQFIFQYYEEEERQRGNFPDRFSGHQFPNYSSELNVNALLLGDSALYLCASSSPGRETQYFGPGTRLLVL.

This chain links TRBV6-6 with TRBJ2-4; tentatively, D is TRBD1 (5 bases). V dropped 2 bases and J dropped 9 bases, with 11 bases sitting between them. In germline, CDR1 is MNHNY, CDR2 SVGAGI (reference sequence). The CDR3 consists of 13 residues. CDR3 loop: CASSYGQGSIQYF. DNA of the CDR3: TGTGCCAGCAGTTACGGTCAGGGCAGCATTCAGTACTTC.

The chain couples TRBV7-2 to TRBJ1-1; D not resolved. The CDR3 contains 13 residues. Germline CDR1 and CDR2: SGHTA and FQGNSA. Trimming took 1 base from V and 1 from J, leaving 4 bases between them. The DNA of the CDR3 is TGTGCCAGCAGCTTAGAGAGGAACACTGAAGCTTTCTTT. Protein product: CASSLERNTEAFF.

V usage is TRBV5-1 and J usage is TRBJ2-5, with 7 bases lining up with TRBD2. Germline V CDR1 and CDR2: SGHRS, YFSETQ. The CDR3 has 13 residues. V gave up 1 base and J gave up 5 bases; unmatched junction bases: 2. CDR3 nucleotides: TGCGCCAGCAGCTTGATGGGGGGGGAGACCCAGTACTTC. Residues: CASSLMGGETQYF.

The CDR3 coding sequence is TGTGCCAGCAGCGTAGATGGCGGGGAAGCAACTAATGAAAAACTGTTTTTT. Protein product: CASSVDGGEATNEKLFF. The rearrangement joins TRBV9 to TRBJ1-4; D unresolved. Trimming removed 0 bases at V and 0 bases at J, with 12 bases between. The germline CDR1 and CDR2 sequences are SGDLS and YYNGEE. CDR3 size: 17 residues.

The chain combines TRBV2 with TRBJ2-7; D may be TRBD2 (6 bases). The CDR3 sequence is 15 residues long. Germline V lookup: CDR1 SNHLY, CDR2 FYNNEI. V lost 7 bases and J 0 bases, leaving 16 bases between the germline ends. The CDR3 sequence is CASTGTVTSSYEQYF. Here the CDR3 DNA reads TGTGCCAGCACTGGGACTGTAACTAGCTCCTACGAGCAGTACTTC.

The chain joins TRBV6-4 to TRBJ2-1; D ambiguous. CDR1 and CDR2 from the germline V gene are MRHNA and SNTAGT. V lost 0 bases to trimming and J lost 0 bases, with 6 bases between them. This CDR3 has 15 residues. The CDR3 DNA sequence: TGTGCCAGCAGTGACTCAGCGAGCTCCTACAATGAGCAGTTCTTC. This sequence encodes CASSDSASSYNEQFF.

The chain combines TRBV28 with TRBJ1-1, with D perhaps matching TRBD1 (5 bases). Germline loops: CDR1 MDHEN, CDR2 SYDVKM. The length of the CDR3 is 15 residues. Trimming left V 2 bases short and J 5 bases short, with 15 bases between. CDR3 in DNA: TGTGCCAGCAGTTTACGACCGACCAGGGCGACTGAAGCTTTCTTT. Its protein is CASSLRPTRATEAFF.

This clone turned up a few times. The rearrangement links TRBV25-1 to TRBJ1-5, with unresolved D. CDR1 and CDR2 from the germline V gene are MGHDK and SYGVNS. V lost 4 bases and J lost 7, with 2 bases in between. The CDR3 is made up of 10 amino acids. The CDR3 coding sequence is TGTGCCAGCAGTGGGCAGCCCCAGCATTTT. Protein product: CASSGQPQHF.

V and J are TRBV5-1 and TRBJ2-5; the D gene is possibly TRBD2 (7 bases). The DNA end lines up better with TRBJ2-7; the J call may be wrong. The germline CDR1 and CDR2 sequences are SGHRS and YFSETQ. The CDR3 runs 15 residues. The CDR3 sequence is CASSLGGGKTYEQYF. CDR3 DNA: TGCGCCAGCAGCTTGGGGGGGGGCAAAACCTACGAGCAGTACTTC.